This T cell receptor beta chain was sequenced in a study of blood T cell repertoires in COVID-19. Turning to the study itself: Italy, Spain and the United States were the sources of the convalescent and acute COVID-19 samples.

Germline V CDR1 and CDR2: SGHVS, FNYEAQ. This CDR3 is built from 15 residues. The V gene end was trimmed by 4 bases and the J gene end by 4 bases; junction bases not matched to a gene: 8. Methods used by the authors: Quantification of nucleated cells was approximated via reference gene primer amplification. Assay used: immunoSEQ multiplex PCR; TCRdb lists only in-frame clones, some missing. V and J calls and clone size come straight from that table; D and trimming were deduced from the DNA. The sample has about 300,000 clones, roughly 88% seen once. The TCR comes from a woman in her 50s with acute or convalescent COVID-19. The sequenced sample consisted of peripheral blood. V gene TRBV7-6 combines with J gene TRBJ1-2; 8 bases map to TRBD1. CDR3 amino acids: CASSSTAGTGYGYTF. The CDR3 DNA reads TGTGCCAGCAGCTCAACTGCCGGGACAGGCTATGGCTACACCTTC.